Described below is a single T cell receptor (beta chain) sequence and its context. CDR1 and CDR2 (germline): DFQATT, SNEGSKA (reference sequence). The CDR3 sequence is 16 residues long. Trimming cost V 2 bases and J 4 bases, with 18 bases left between them. The template used for profiling TCR beta VDJ and CDR3 was genomic DNA. TCRdb called the reads again in MiXCR, with one record for every CDR3 protein. Altogether 450,000 to 550,000 distinct CDR3 sequences are present, under 40% being singletons, with the ten largest covering 0.75% to 0.95%. Patients included in sequencing had previously demonstrated CD8+CD57+ cell expansion by flow cytometry. The data originate from a study of CD8+CD57+ T cells in acquired aplastic anemia. Study-wide context: CD4+ and CD8+ cells, once sorted, gave DNA averaging approximately 3.3 ug.

The sequence derives from a human donor with aplastic anemia. The chain joins TRBV20-1 to TRBJ1-5; D is undetermined. The sequencing input was sorted CD4+, CD8+, or CD8+CD57+ T cells (not recorded which) from PBMCs. The CDR3 nucleotides read TGCAGTGCTAGAATTTCTGTGTCGGCAGATAATCAGCCCCAGCATTTT. Protein: CSARISVSADNQPQHF.